This TCR beta chain derives from a study of metastatic and nonmetastatic thyroid tumors. Study information: The authors compared repertoires across blood and tumor or nodule tissue from malignant and benign thyroid patients.

Original handling: To classify distant metastasis in papillary thyroid cancer, a model was built from CDR3 differences across clinicopathological groups. TCRdb re-clonotyped the PCR reads via MiXCR. TCRdb, rather than the study authors, made the V and J calls. The sample shows approximately 17,000 clones, roughly 24% of them seen only once. Every patient underwent thyroid surgery untreated. This CDR3 is 13 amino acids long. V lost 4 bases and J 6 bases, leaving 10 bases between the germline ends. In germline, CDR1 is SGHRS, CDR2 YFSETQ. General study results and limits: Across blood and tumor, TCR beta diversity in malignant thyroid tumors was reportedly significantly higher than in benign nodules.

There are a few counts of this clone. Its antigen remains unidentified. The chain is built from TRBV5-1 and TRBJ2-2, with no clear D. Material: adjacent normal tissue. The origin of this receptor is a female donor with papillary thyroid cancer or a benign thyroid nodule (not recorded which). Some clones in this sample may be carry-over from other donors' samples. The chain's CDR3 is CASSQTYPGELFF. Here the CDR3 DNA reads TGCGCCAGCAGCCAGACATATCCCGGGGAGCTGTTTTTT.